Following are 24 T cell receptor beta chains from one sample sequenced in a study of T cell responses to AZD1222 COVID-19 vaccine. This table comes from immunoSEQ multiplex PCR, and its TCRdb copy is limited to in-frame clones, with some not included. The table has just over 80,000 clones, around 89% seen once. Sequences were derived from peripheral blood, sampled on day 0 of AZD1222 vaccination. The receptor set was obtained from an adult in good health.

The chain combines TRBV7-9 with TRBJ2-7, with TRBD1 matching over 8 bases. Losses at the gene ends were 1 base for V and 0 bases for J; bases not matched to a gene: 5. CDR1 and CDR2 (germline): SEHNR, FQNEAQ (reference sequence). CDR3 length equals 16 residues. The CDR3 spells CASSLVAGGSSYEQYF. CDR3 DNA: TGTGCCAGCAGCTTAGTTGCAGGGGGCTCCTCCTACGAGCAGTACTTC.

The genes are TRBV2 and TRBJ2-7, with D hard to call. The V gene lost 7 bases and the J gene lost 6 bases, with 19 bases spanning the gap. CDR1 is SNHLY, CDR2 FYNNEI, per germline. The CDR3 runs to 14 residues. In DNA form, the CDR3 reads TGTGCCAGCATGCCGGCCGTCCAAAGAGGCGAGCAGTACTTC. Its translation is CASMPAVQRGEQYF.

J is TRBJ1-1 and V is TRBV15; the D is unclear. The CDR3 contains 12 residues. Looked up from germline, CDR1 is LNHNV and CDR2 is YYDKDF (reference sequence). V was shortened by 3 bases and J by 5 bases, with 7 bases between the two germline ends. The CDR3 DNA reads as TGTGCCACCAGCAGCGAATTAACTGAAGCTTTCTTT. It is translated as CATSSELTEAFF. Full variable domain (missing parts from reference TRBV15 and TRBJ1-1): DAMVIQNPRYQVTQFGKPVTLSCSQTLNHNVMYWYQQKSSQAPKLLFHYYDKDFNNEADTPDNFQSRRPNTSFCFLDIRSPGLGDTAMYLCATSSELTEAFFGQGTRLTVV.

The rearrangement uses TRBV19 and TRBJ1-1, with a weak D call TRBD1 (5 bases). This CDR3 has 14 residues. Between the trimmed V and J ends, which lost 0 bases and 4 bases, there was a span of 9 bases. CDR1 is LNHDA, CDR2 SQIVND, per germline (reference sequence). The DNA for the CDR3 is TGTGCCAGTAGTATAGAACAGGTCGGCACTGAAGCTTTCTTT. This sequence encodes CASSIEQVGTEAFF.

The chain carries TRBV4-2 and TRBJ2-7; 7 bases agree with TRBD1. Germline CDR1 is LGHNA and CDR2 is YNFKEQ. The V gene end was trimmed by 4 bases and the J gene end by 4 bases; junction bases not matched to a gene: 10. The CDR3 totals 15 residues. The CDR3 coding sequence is TGTGCCAGCAGCCTCGCAGGGACAGAAGCGTACGAGCAGTACTTC. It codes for CASSLAGTEAYEQYF.

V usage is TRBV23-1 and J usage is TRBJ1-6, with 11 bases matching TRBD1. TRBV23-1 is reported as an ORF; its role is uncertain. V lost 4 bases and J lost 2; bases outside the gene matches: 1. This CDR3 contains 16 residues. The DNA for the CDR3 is TGCGCCAGCAGTCGGGACAGGGGGACCTATAATTCACCCCTCCACTTT. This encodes CASSRDRGTYNSPLHF.

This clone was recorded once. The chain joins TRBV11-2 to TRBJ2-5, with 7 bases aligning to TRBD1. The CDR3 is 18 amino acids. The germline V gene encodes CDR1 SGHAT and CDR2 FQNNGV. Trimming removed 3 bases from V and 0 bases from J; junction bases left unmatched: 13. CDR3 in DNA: TGTGCCAGCAGCTTGGGTCCGGGACAGAGAGCGTACCAAGAGACCCAGTACTTC. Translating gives CASSLGPGQRAYQETQYF.

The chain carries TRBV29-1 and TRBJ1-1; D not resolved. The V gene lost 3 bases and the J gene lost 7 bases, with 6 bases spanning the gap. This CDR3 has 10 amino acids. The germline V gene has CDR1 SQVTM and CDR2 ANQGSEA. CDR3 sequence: CSVESSEAFF. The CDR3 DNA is TGCAGCGTTGAGAGTAGTGAAGCTTTCTTT. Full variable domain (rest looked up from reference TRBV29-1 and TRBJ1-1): SAVISQKPSRDICQRGTSLTIQCQVDSQVTMMFWYRQQPGQSLTLIATANQGSEATYESGFVIDKFPISRPNLTFSTLTVSNMSPEDSSIYLCSVESSEAFFGQGTRLTVV.

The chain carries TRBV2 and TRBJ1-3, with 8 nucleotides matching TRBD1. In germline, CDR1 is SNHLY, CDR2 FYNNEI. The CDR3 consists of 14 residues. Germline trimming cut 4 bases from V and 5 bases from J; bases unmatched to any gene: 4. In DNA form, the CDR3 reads TGTGCCAGCAGTGGTGGGACAGGACGAAACACCATATATTTT. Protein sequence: CASSGGTGRNTIYF.

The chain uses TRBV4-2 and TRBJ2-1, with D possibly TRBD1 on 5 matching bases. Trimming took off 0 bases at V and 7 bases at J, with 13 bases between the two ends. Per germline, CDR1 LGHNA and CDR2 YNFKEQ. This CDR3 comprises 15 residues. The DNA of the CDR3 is TGTGCCAGCAGCCAAGAGGACATGCTCGGGAATGAGCAGTTCTTC. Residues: CASSQEDMLGNEQFF.

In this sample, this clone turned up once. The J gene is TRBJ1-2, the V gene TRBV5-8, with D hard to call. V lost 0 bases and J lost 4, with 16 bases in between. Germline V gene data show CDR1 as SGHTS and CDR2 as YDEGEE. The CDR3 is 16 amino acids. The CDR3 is CASSLAGRPPSYGYTF. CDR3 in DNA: TGTGCCAGCAGCTTGGCCGGGCGCCCCCCTAGCTATGGCTACACCTTC.

CDR3 protein: CASSLAGARGNTIYF. The CDR3 DNA follows: TGTGCCAGCAGCTTAGCGGGGGCGCGAGGAAACACCATATATTTT. This rearrangement joins TRBV13 to TRBJ1-3, with D maybe TRBD1 (6 bases). Per the germline V gene, CDR1 is PRHDT and CDR2 is FYEKMQ (reference sequence). The CDR3 has 15 amino acids. Trimming stripped 1 base from V and 4 bases from J, with 11 bases between.

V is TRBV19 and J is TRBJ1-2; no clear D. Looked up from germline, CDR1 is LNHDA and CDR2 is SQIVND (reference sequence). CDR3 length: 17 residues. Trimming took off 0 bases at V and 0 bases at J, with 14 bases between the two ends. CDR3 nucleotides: TGTGCCAGTAGTATAGATCACTCCCCGCGGGCTAACTATGGCTACACCTTC. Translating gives CASSIDHSPRANYGYTF.

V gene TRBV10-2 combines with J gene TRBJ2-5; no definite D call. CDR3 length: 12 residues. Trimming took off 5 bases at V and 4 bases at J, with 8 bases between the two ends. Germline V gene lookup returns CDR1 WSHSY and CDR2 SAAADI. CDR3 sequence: CASSRQAETQYF. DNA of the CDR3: TGCGCCAGCAGTCGTCAAGCAGAGACCCAGTACTTC.

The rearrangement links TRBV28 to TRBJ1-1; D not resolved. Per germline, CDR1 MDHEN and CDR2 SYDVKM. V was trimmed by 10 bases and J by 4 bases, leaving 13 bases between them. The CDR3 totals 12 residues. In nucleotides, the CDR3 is TGTGCCACCCTCGATAAGGGCACTGAAGCTTTCTTT. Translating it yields CATLDKGTEAFF.

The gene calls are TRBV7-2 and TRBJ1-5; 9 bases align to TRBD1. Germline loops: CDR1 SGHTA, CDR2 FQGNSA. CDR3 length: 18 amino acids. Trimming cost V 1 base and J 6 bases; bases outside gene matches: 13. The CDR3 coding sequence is TGTGCCAGCAGCTTAGTCGGACAGGGGCTTACTTGGAGTCAGCCCCAGCATTTT. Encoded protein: CASSLVGQGLTWSQPQHF.

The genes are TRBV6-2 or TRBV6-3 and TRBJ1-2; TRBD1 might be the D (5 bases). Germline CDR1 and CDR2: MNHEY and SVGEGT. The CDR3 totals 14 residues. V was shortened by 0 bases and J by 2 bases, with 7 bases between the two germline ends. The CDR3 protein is CASSYSNRNYGYTF. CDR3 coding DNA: TGTGCCAGCAGTTACTCGAACAGGAACTATGGCTACACCTTC.

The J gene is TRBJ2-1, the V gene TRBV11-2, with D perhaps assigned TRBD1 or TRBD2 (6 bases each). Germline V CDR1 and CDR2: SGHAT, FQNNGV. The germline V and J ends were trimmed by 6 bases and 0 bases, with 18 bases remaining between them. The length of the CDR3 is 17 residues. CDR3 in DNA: TGTGCCAGCAGACTCCTAGGGGGGCCTAGCTCCTACAATGAGCAGTTCTTC. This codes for CASRLLGGPSSYNEQFF.

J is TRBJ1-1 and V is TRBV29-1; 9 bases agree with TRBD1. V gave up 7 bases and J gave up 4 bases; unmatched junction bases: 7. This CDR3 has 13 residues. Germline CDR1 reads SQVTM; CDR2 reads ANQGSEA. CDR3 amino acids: CSAGQGKGTEAFF. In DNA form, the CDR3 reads TGCAGCGCCGGACAGGGGAAGGGCACTGAAGCTTTCTTT.

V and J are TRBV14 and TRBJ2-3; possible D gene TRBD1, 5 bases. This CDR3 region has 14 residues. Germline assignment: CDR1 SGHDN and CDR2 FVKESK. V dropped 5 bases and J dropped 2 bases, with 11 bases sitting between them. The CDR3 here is CASSSDRITDTQYF. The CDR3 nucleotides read TGTGCCAGCAGCTCTGACAGAATCACAGATACGCAGTATTTT. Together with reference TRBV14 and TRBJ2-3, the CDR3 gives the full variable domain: EAGVTQFPSHSVIEKGQTVTLRCDPISGHDNLYWYRRVMGKEIKFLLHFVKESKQDESGMPNNRFLAERTGGTYSTLKVQPAELEDSGVYFCASSSDRITDTQYFGPGTRLTVL.

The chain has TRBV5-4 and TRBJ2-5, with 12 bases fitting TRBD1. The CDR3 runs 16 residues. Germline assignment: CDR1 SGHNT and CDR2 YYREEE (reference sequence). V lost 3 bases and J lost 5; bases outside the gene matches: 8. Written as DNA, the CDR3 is TGTGCCAGCAGCTCCAAAACCGGGACAGGGGGCGAGACCCAGTACTTC. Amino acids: CASSSKTGTGGETQYF.

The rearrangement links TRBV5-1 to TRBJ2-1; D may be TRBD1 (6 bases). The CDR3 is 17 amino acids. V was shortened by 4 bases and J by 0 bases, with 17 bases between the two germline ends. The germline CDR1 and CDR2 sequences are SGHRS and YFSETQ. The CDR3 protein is CASSLLRDTSSYNEQFF. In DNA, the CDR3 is TGCGCCAGCAGCCTTCTAAGGGACACGAGCTCCTACAATGAGCAGTTCTTC.

Here the CDR3 reads CASSSGQRGGYTF. Written as DNA, the CDR3 is TGTGCCAGTAGCTCGGGACAACGGGGTGGCTACACCTTC. The V and J genes are TRBV4-2 and TRBJ1-2; perhaps TRBD1 as D (6 bases). The CDR3 consists of 13 residues. Germline CDR1 and CDR2: LGHNA and YNFKEQ. With 9 bases removed from V and 7 bases from J, the gap between germline ends came to 18 bases.

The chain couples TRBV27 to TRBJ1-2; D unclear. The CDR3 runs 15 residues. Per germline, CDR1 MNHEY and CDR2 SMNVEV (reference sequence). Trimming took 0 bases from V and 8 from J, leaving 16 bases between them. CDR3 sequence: CASSLSHSAIRGYTF. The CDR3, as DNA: TGTGCCAGCAGTTTATCCCATTCAGCTATACGGGGCTACACCTTC.